The TCR beta chain under discussion was sequenced for a study of post-analysis software for immune sequencing data. In the study overall: Secondary progressive, relapsing-remitting and progressive-relapsing multiple sclerosis were among the included disease courses.

Regarding this clonotype: Antigen unknown.

V was pared by 5 bases and J by 7 bases, with 8 bases between. This CDR3 has 11 residues. The germline CDR1 and CDR2 sequences are SQVTM and ANQGSEA. Study-wide points: Normalized Chao1 diversity was significantly lower in multiple sclerosis patients than in controls. A few TRBV segments occurring more often in patients than controls included TRBV5-6, TRBV5-1 and TRBV20-1.

Tagging with unique molecular identifiers was a feature of the TCR beta cDNA libraries. About 500,000 cDNA molecules were obtained per 1 to 10 million input T cells. TCRdb reanalysed the PCR reads using MiXCR and keeps one entry per CDR3 protein. The sample shows 750,000 to 950,000 distinct CDR3 sequences, approximately 53% of them seen only once. The J gene is TRBJ1-4, the V gene TRBV29-1; D call uncertain. Material for sequencing was blood. This receptor was taken from a girl aged 5-17 years with multiple sclerosis. The CDR3 region is CSVNLREKLFF. In DNA form, the CDR3 reads TGCAGCGTTAATCTGCGTGAAAAACTGTTTTTT.